The T cell receptor (beta chain) under discussion was sequenced for a study of cytotoxic CD8 clonotypes in ibrutinib-treated CLL. This clone was detected only a few times. Data came from immunoSEQ multiplex PCR; TCRdb stores just in-frame clones and leaves some out. Of around 130,000 clones in the sample, around four fifths were seen once. There are 14 residues in the CDR3. Germline V CDR1 and CDR2: MNHNY, SVGAGI (reference sequence). V shed 6 bases and J 5 bases; nucleotides not matched to a gene: 7. This sample comprised PBMCs, obtained after 24 months of ibrutinib treatment. This clonotype was sampled from a human donor with chronic lymphocytic leukemia. The chain combines TRBV6-6 with TRBJ2-5; TRBD1 agrees at 9 bases. The CDR3 bases are TGTGCCAGCAGGGGACAGGGTGGAGGGGAGACCCAGTACTTC. Protein: CASRGQGGGETQYF.